This T cell receptor beta chain was identified during a study of cytomegalovirus exposure and HLA in healthy donors. Study in general: The Caucasian-associated ancestry cluster held 65% to 90% of roughly 400 genotyped donors.

Findings of the study overall: Later analysis identified about 18,000 TCR beta sequences associated with HLA alleles, using a false discovery rate threshold of 0.05. Later on, analysis showed that most CMV-associated TCR beta chains appeared to be HLA-restricted.

Details on this clone: Its antigen remains unknown.

The length of the CDR3 is 15 residues. V lost 6 bases and J lost 11, with 25 bases in between. Germline lookup yields CDR1 MNHNY and CDR2 SVGAGI (reference sequence). Vbeta (60) and Jbeta (13) primers were used in the PCR. TCRdb keeps only in-frame clones here, not all; method: immunoSEQ multiplex PCR. Among about 160,000 clones, around 78% were seen once, and the ten largest hold roughly 1.6%. The V gene is TRBV6-6, the J gene TRBJ2-5, with D possibly matching TRBD2 (6 bases). The source of this sequence is a man aged 35 to 55 in good health and CMV-seronegative. Specimen: PBMCs. The CDR3 DNA is TGTGCCAGCAGCCCCTCATGGAGATCTGGCGGGGAGCAGTACTTC. It yields the protein CASSPSWRSGGEQYF.